This TCR beta chain was captured by sequencing in a study of T cell repertoires in cytomegalovirus infection. MiXCR was run by TCRdb on the reads, yielding one entry per CDR3 protein. The repertoire has around 350,000 distinct CDR3 sequences, around 18% of them found once; the top ten carry under 9%. Germline V gene sequence: CDR1 SNHLY, CDR2 FYNNEI. CDR3 size: 14 residues. V was cut by 7 bases and J by 9 bases, with 16 bases left in between. Findings and caveats of the study: The ex vivo response showed dominance by HLA-C-restricted CMV-specific TCR beta clonotypes. Frequencies of public TCR beta families were cumulated, and this identified carriers of CMV plus the relevant HLA.

This clonotype was seen a handful of times. As yet, its antigen is unknown. This sequence was found in a human donor in good health (CMV status not recorded). Some clones in this sample may be carry-over from other donors' samples. The chain combines TRBV2 with TRBJ1-6; tentative D call: TRBD1 (5 bases). Sequencing used PBMCs. The CDR3 nucleotides read TGTGCCAGCACTGCCGGGGCTGGGATTTCACCCCTCCACTTT. Amino acid sequence: CASTAGAGISPLHF.